Following are 3 T cell receptor beta chains from one sample sequenced in a study of T-cell memory formation after mild COVID-19. TCRdb fed the 5' RACE reads into MiXCR, producing one record per CDR3 protein. In the table there are around 500,000 distinct CDR3 sequences, approximately 18% of which are singletons. The sequencing sample was made of PBMCs or a T cell subset sorted from them (not recorded which). Receptors originate from an adult woman who had mild COVID-19 (a few samples of this study predate the infection). Cell type and time point are not known.

The chain has TRBV10-3 and TRBJ1-5; maybe TRBD1 (5 bases). CDR1 is ENHRY, CDR2 SYGVKD, per germline. Trimming took 0 bases from V and 4 from J, leaving 10 bases between them. This CDR3 region has 15 residues. CDR3 loop: CAISESGGKNQPQHF. CDR3 nucleotide sequence: TGTGCCATCAGTGAGTCTGGGGGGAAGAATCAGCCCCAGCATTTT.

This clonotype was detected only a few times. The CDR3 loop reads CASSLSGITYGYTF. CDR3 DNA sequence: TGCGCCAGCAGCTTGAGTGGGATTACCTATGGCTACACCTTC. The genes are TRBV5-1 and TRBJ1-2; no clear D. V was clipped by 1 base and J by 4 bases, with 11 bases between them. The CDR3 contains 14 residues. Germline V gives CDR1 SGHRS, CDR2 YFSETQ.

This clonotype came up a few times. The chain combines TRBV3-1 with TRBJ2-1, with D hard to call. Per germline, CDR1 LGHDT and CDR2 YNNKEL (reference sequence). The CDR3 spans 15 residues. Trimming removed 4 bases at V and 9 bases at J, with 19 bases between. The CDR3 DNA sequence: TGTGCCAGCAGCCCTTTAGGATCTGGCGCGGTTGAGCAGTTCTTC. Translation: CASSPLGSGAVEQFF.